Each of the 12 T cell receptor beta chains below was sequenced from the same sample in a study of cytomegalovirus exposure and HLA in healthy donors. PCR employed 60 Vbeta and 13 Jbeta primers. TCRdb's table, derived via immunoSEQ multiplex PCR, lists solely in-frame clones and lacks some. The sample includes 100,000 to 150,000 clones, roughly 82% of them seen just once. The sequencing input was PBMCs. Receptors were obtained from a male donor in good health and CMV-seropositive.

V gene TRBV30 combines with J gene TRBJ2-2; D gene uncertain. Germline assignment: CDR1 GTSNPN and CDR2 SVGIG (reference sequence). This CDR3 region has 15 residues. V was trimmed by 7 bases and J by 4 bases, leaving 19 bases between them. CDR3 residues: CASDWAVMGTGELFF. The CDR3 DNA reads TGTGCCTCCGATTGGGCCGTCATGGGCACCGGGGAGCTGTTTTTT.

The chain couples TRBV15 to TRBJ2-5, with a tentative D call TRBD1 (5 bases). Trimming shortened V by 5 bases and J by 7 bases, and 8 bases separated the two germline ends. Per germline, CDR1 LNHNV and CDR2 YYDKDF (reference sequence). This CDR3 comprises 11 residues. CDR3: CATSGRGTQYF. CDR3 sequence (DNA): TGTGCCACCAGCGGAAGGGGGACCCAGTACTTC.

This clone has just a few counts. The gene calls are TRBV11-1 and TRBJ2-7, with D tentatively TRBD1 (5 bases). The germline V gene encodes CDR1 SGHAT and CDR2 FQDESV (reference sequence). The CDR3 consists of 14 residues. With 0 bases removed from V and 4 bases from J, the gap between germline ends came to 10 bases. CDR3 nucleotides: TGTGCCAGCAGCTTAGCTCAGGGCTCGTACGAGCAGTACTTC. Protein: CASSLAQGSYEQYF.

This clone was seen only a few times. The chain joins TRBV6-1 to TRBJ2-6; maybe TRBD2 (5 bases). The V end was cut by 3 bases, the J end by 2 bases, with 11 bases between. The CDR3 length is 16 residues. In germline, CDR1 is MNHNS, CDR2 SASEGT. The CDR3 DNA reads TGTGCCAGCAGTGAGTGGGAGAGCACTGGGGCCAACGTCCTGACTTTC. Encoded protein: CASSEWESTGANVLTF.

The rearrangement joins TRBV15 to TRBJ2-7, with TRBD1 identical over 7 bases. Germline V gene sequence: CDR1 LNHNV, CDR2 YYDKDF (reference sequence). The junction had 7 bases not matched to a gene; V was cut back by 0 bases and J by 2 bases. This CDR3 comprises 16 residues. The CDR3 sequence: CATSRDDRDPTYEQYF. Written as DNA, the CDR3 is TGTGCCACCAGCAGAGATGACAGGGACCCTACCTACGAGCAGTACTTC. The full variable domain, completed using reference TRBV15 and TRBJ2-7, is DAMVIQNPRYQVTQFGKPVTLSCSQTLNHNVMYWYQQKSSQAPKLLFHYYDKDFNNEADTPDNFQSRRPNTSFCFLDIRSPGLGDTAMYLCATSRDDRDPTYEQYFGPGTRLTVT.

The gene calls are TRBV7-9 and TRBJ2-7; 9 positions match TRBD2. Unmatched junction bases numbered 14, after V lost 5 bases and J lost 3 bases. In germline, CDR1 is SEHNR, CDR2 FQNEAQ (reference sequence). The CDR3 spans 17 residues. The CDR3 DNA reads as TGTGCCAGCAGCCCCACGGGGTGGCGAGCGGGAGGCTACGAGCAGTACTTC. It encodes CASSPTGWRAGGYEQYF.

The chain joins TRBV9 to TRBJ2-1, with D possibly matching TRBD1 (5 bases). Germline V lookup: CDR1 SGDLS, CDR2 YYNGEE. Trimming cost V 0 bases and J 2 bases, with 6 bases left between them. The CDR3 totals 14 residues. CDR3 DNA sequence: TGTGCCAGCAGCGTAGGGACACCCTACAATGAGCAGTTCTTC. Translation: CASSVGTPYNEQFF.

This chain links TRBV11-3 with TRBJ2-5; 10 bases line up with TRBD2. With 3 bases clipped from V and 11 bases from J, the junction kept 6 bases outside the gene matches. Germline V lookup: CDR1 SGHNT, CDR2 YENEEA. This CDR3 has 13 amino acids. CDR3 region: CASSFESGRVQYF. The CDR3 coding sequence is TGTGCCAGCAGCTTCGAAAGCGGGAGGGTGCAGTACTTC.

This clone was seen more than once but under ten times. The V and J genes are TRBV4-3 and TRBJ1-3; D possibly corresponds to TRBD1 (6 bases). The CDR3 totals 16 residues. Germline V gives CDR1 LGHNA, CDR2 YSLEER. The ends were cut back, 0 bases at V and 4 bases at J, with 13 bases in the middle. CDR3 residues: CASSQEGGVTGNTIYF. The CDR3 DNA follows: TGCGCCAGCAGCCAAGAAGGGGGGGTTACGGGAAACACCATATATTTT.

The chain has TRBV7-9 and TRBJ1-6; perhaps TRBD1 as D (5 bases). This CDR3 spans 14 amino acids. The V end was cut by 1 base, the J end by 10 bases, with 11 bases between. Germline V lookup: CDR1 SEHNR, CDR2 FQNEAQ (reference sequence). CDR3 nucleotides: TGTGCCAGCAGCTTAGGGAGGGACCAATCACCCCTCCACTTT. Translation: CASSLGRDQSPLHF.

Regarding this clone: This CDR3 is also generated by other DNA sequences in the sample. The chain couples TRBV18 to TRBJ2-7, with D possibly matching TRBD2 (5 bases). V was cut by 0 bases and J by 4 bases, with 7 bases left in between. Germline loops: CDR1 KGHSH, CDR2 LQKENI. This CDR3 contains 13 residues. CDR3 bases: TGTGCCAGCTCACCACCAAGCGGATACGAGCAGTACTTC. It encodes CASSPPSGYEQYF.

The chain carries TRBV7-9 and TRBJ1-5, with 7 bases identical to TRBD1. Germline V gives CDR1 SEHNR, CDR2 FQNEAQ (reference sequence). Losses at the gene ends were 1 base for V and 2 bases for J; bases not matched to a gene: 5. CDR3 length: 16 residues. The chain's CDR3 is CASSLGPGGGNQPQHF. CDR3 nucleotide sequence: TGTGCCAGCAGCTTAGGTCCAGGGGGTGGCAATCAGCCCCAGCATTTT.